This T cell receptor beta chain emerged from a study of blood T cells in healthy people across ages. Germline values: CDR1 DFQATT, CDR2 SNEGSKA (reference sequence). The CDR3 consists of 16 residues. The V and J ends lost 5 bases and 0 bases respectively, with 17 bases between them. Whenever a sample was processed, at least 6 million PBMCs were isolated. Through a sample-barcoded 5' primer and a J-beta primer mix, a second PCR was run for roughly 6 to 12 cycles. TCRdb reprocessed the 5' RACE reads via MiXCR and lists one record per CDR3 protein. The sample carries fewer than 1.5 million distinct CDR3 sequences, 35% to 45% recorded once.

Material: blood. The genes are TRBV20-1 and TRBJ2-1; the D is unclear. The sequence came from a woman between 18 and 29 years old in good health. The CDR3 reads CSARPSSRYSYNEQFF. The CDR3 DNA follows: TGCAGTGCTCGGCCGAGCAGCCGATACTCCTACAATGAGCAGTTCTTC.